This T cell receptor (beta chain) is from a study of cytomegalovirus exposure and HLA in healthy donors. Across the study: An analysis done earlier identified more than 100 million unique TCR beta sequences from about 179 million T cells. Overall study findings and caveats: Later analysis suggested most CMV-associated TCR beta chains were HLA-restricted. A missense variant in DCLRE1C was later tied to TCR beta V- and J-gene trimming.

Details on this clone: Its antigen remains unidentified. Possible read error: a much larger clone is one base away.

J was trimmed by 0 bases and V by 4 bases; bases with no gene match: 2. In germline, CDR1 is SGHVS, CDR2 FQNEAQ. CDR3 length equals 15 residues. The primer mix had 60 Vbeta and 13 Jbeta primers. The method was immunoSEQ multiplex PCR; TCRdb's version includes in-frame clones alone and lacks a portion of them. The sample includes 150,000 to 180,000 clones, about 84% of them seen just once. This sequence originates from a middle-aged woman in good health and CMV-seropositive. Sample: PBMCs. V and J are TRBV7-8 and TRBJ2-7, with TRBD1 matching 11 bases. CDR3 amino acids: CASSWGTGGSYEQYF. DNA for the CDR3: TGTGCCAGCAGCTGGGGGACAGGGGGCTCCTACGAGCAGTACTTC.